In this sample, the clone carrying this T cell receptor (beta chain) turned up a few times. TCR beta CDR3 regions were amplified from RNA. An initial round of RT-PCR targeting the TCR CDR3 relied on the HTBI primer set. TCRdb used MiXCR to reprocess the multiplex PCR reads, holding one entry per CDR3 protein. Seen here are around 440,000 distinct CDR3 sequences, roughly 14% observed once, and the top ten hold 7.5% to 8%. The junction had 3 bases not matched to a gene; V was cut back by 0 bases and J by 6 bases. This CDR3 is built from 14 residues. The germline V gene has CDR1 SGDLS and CDR2 YYNGEE. This sample is drawn from a study of T cells in Graves' hyperthyroidism and ophthalmopathy.

This chain joins TRBV9 and TRBJ1-5, with TRBD1 matching over 7 bases. The specimen sequenced was blood. The sequence derives from a woman between 18 and 30 years old with Graves' hyperthyroidism. The CDR3 region is CASSVESGGQPQHF. CDR3 DNA: TGTGCCAGCAGCGTAGAGTCAGGGGGTCAGCCCCAGCATTTT.